Described below is a single T cell receptor (beta chain) sequence and its context. TCRdb's copy holds only in-frame clones and misses some; the assay was immunoSEQ multiplex PCR. Of approximately 140,000 clones in the sample, under 95% were seen once. This specimen comes from a study of control samples from healthy donors and cancer patients. This CDR3 has 14 residues. V shed 5 bases, J shed 2 bases, and the junction held 4 bases outside the gene matches. Germline values: CDR1 SQVTM, CDR2 ANQGSEA. This TCR derives from a man between 40 and 49 years old in good health. The J gene is TRBJ2-2, the V gene TRBV29-1, with 8 bases fitting TRBD1. The sample consisted of blood. The CDR3 sequence: CSVRQGTNTGELFF. As DNA, the CDR3 is TGCAGCGTTCGACAGGGGACCAACACCGGGGAGCTGTTTTTT.